Shown below are 7 T cell receptor beta chains from a single sample sequenced in a study of blood T cells in healthy people across ages. Through a sample-barcoded 5' primer and a J-beta primer mix, a second PCR was run for about 7 to 12 cycles. One entry per CDR3 protein, called by TCRdb with MiXCR from the 5' RACE reads. The data show approximately 290,000 distinct CDR3 sequences, around 30% seen once. The specimen sequenced was blood. These receptors were collected from a woman in her seventies in good health.

The chain combines TRBV7-2 with TRBJ1-3; no clear D. CDR3 size: 15 residues. Between the trimmed V and J ends, which lost 0 bases and 2 bases, there was a span of 8 bases. Per the germline V gene, CDR1 is SGHTA and CDR2 is FQGNSA. Written as DNA, the CDR3 is TGTGCCAGCAGCTTAGCGGGTGTCACTGGAAACACCATATATTTT. Translation gives CASSLAGVTGNTIYF.

This chain joins TRBV7-2 and TRBJ1-2; TRBD1 is a possible D gene (6 bases). Looked up from germline, CDR1 is SGHTA and CDR2 is FQGNSA. CDR3 length: 12 residues. V lost 6 bases, J lost 6 bases, and 11 bases lay in between. CDR3 sequence: CASRAGENGYTF. DNA of the CDR3: TGTGCCAGCAGAGCAGGGGAGAATGGCTACACCTTC.

The chain couples TRBV20-1 to TRBJ2-6; TRBD1 might be the D (5 bases). Trimming removed 2 bases from V and 4 bases from J, with 12 bases in between. The germline V gene has CDR1 DFQATT and CDR2 SNEGSKA (reference sequence). The CDR3 spans 15 residues. The CDR3 protein is CSARIPGPGANVLTF. The CDR3 nucleotides are TGCAGTGCTAGAATTCCAGGGCCCGGGGCCAACGTCCTGACTTTC.

The chain recombines TRBV14 with TRBJ2-6, with D possibly being TRBD1 (6 bases). The germline gives CDR1 SGHDN, CDR2 FVKESK. The CDR3 extends over 19 amino acids. Between the trimmed V and J ends, which lost 0 bases and 2 bases, there was a span of 17 bases. CDR3 residues: CASSQETGKRGPGANVLTF. CDR3 DNA: TGTGCCAGCAGCCAAGAAACAGGGAAGAGGGGTCCTGGGGCCAACGTCCTGACTTTC. Using reference TRBV14 and TRBJ2-6 for the parts outside the CDR3, the full variable domain is EAGVTQFPSHSVIEKGQTVTLRCDPISGHDNLYWYRRVMGKEIKFLLHFVKESKQDESGMPNNRFLAERTGGTYSTLKVQPAELEDSGVYFCASSQETGKRGPGANVLTFGAGSRLTVL.

This clonotype was found a few times. The CDR3 nucleotides read TGTGCCAGCAGTTTAGACCTGACAGGGACCCTCCAGGGCTACACCTTC. It is translated as CASSLDLTGTLQGYTF. The chain recombines TRBV28 with TRBJ1-2, with 7 bases matching TRBD1. This CDR3 has 16 residues. J was trimmed by 8 bases and V by 2 bases; bases with no gene match: 14. Germline V CDR1 and CDR2: MDHEN, SYDVKM.

This clonotype was observed a few times. The V and J genes are TRBV7-9 and TRBJ2-2; D remains unclear. Germline V gene data show CDR1 as SEHNR and CDR2 as FQNEAQ (reference sequence). The CDR3 is 15 residues long. Trimming stripped 4 bases from V and 6 bases from J, with 15 bases between. In DNA form, the CDR3 reads TGTGCCAGCAGCTCCGGTCTGCAGGTCCCCGGGGAGCTGTTTTTT. This gives the protein CASSSGLQVPGELFF.

The genes are TRBV18 and TRBJ2-1, with 7 bases that match TRBD1. The junction had 6 bases not matched to a gene; V was cut back by 2 bases and J by 5 bases. Per germline, CDR1 KGHSH and CDR2 LQKENI. The CDR3 has 15 amino acids. The CDR3 protein is CASSPDGTVNNEQFF. CDR3 bases: TGTGCCAGCTCACCAGATGGGACAGTTAACAATGAGCAGTTCTTC.